These 17 T cell receptor beta chains were sequenced from one sample in a study of cytomegalovirus exposure and HLA in healthy donors. Only in-frame clones appear in the TCRdb table, and some are missing; sequencing was by immunoSEQ multiplex PCR. This sample has about 120,000 clones; approximately 90% occur once, and the top ten carry roughly 6%. Sequenced sample: PBMCs. The receptors stem from a woman aged 18-35 years in good health and CMV-seropositive.

This clone is a singleton in its sample. V and J are TRBV29-1 and TRBJ2-5; 8 bases map to TRBD2. CDR1 SQVTM and CDR2 ANQGSEA come from the germline V gene. V shed 0 bases, J shed 5 bases, and the junction held 5 bases outside the gene matches. The CDR3 contains 14 residues. The DNA for the CDR3 is TGCAGCGTTGAAGATTGGGCGGGAGGCGAGACCCAGTACTTC. It translates to CSVEDWAGGETQYF.

The chain joins TRBV6-5 to TRBJ2-1; 7 bases align to TRBD2. CDR3 length equals 14 residues. V lost 2 bases and J lost 8; bases outside the gene matches: 6. Germline V gene data show CDR1 as MNHEY and CDR2 as SVGAGI. The CDR3, as DNA: TGTGCCAGCAGTTACGGGCGGGAGTACCATGAGCAGTTCTTC. This sequence encodes CASSYGREYHEQFF.

This rearrangement joins TRBV4-1 to TRBJ1-1, with 7 positions matching TRBD1. The CDR3 runs to 15 residues. Trimming removed 4 bases from V and 0 bases from J; junction bases left unmatched: 5. Germline V lookup: CDR1 MGHRA, CDR2 YSYEKL. The DNA of the CDR3 is TGCGCCAGCAGCCCCGGGACAGACATGAACACTGAAGCTTTCTTT. Its protein product is CASSPGTDMNTEAFF.

The chain joins TRBV19 to TRBJ1-2; 7 bases are a match to TRBD1. CDR3 size: 13 residues. From germline, CDR1 is LNHDA and CDR2 SQIVND (reference sequence). The junction had 3 bases not matched to a gene; V was cut back by 8 bases and J by 0 bases. CDR3 in DNA: TGTGCCAGTGGGACAGCAGCTAACTATGGCTACACCTTC. It encodes CASGTAANYGYTF.

This sequence joins TRBV5-4 and TRBJ1-3; D call uncertain. V lost 0 bases to trimming and J lost 0 bases, with 10 bases between them. The CDR3 length is 16 residues. Germline CDR1 reads SGHNT; CDR2 reads YYREEE (reference sequence). CDR3 amino acids: CASSLDRGYSGNTIYF. The CDR3, as DNA: TGTGCCAGCAGCTTGGATCGGGGTTACTCTGGAAACACCATATATTTT.

The chain employs TRBV28 and TRBJ2-1; perhaps TRBD2 as D (5 bases). Trimming removed 3 bases at V and 1 base at J, with 10 bases between. Germline V gene lookup returns CDR1 MDHEN and CDR2 SYDVKM. The CDR3 is made up of 15 amino acids. The CDR3 sequence is CASSFGSLSYNEQFF. CDR3 DNA sequence: TGTGCCAGCAGTTTTGGGAGTTTGTCCTACAATGAGCAGTTCTTC.

The J gene is TRBJ2-1, the V gene TRBV6-4; a weak D match, TRBD2 (5 bases). The length of the CDR3 is 14 residues. The V gene lost 5 bases and the J gene lost 0 bases, with 8 bases spanning the gap. The germline V gene has CDR1 MRHNA and CDR2 SNTAGT. This CDR3 is CASSLDFSYNEQFF. The CDR3 DNA sequence: TGTGCCAGCAGTTTGGACTTCTCCTACAATGAGCAGTTCTTC.

This sequence joins TRBV7-6 and TRBJ2-7, with 9 bases that match TRBD1. J gave up 4 bases and V 5 bases, and 3 bases lay outside the gene matches. In germline, CDR1 is SGHVS, CDR2 FNYEAQ. The CDR3 loop spans 13 amino acids. The CDR3 nucleotides read TGTGCCAGCAGCCCAGGACAGGGGTACGAGCAGTACTTC. It encodes CASSPGQGYEQYF. Full variable domain (remainder filled in from reference TRBV7-6 and TRBJ2-7): GAGVSQSPRYKVTKRGQDVALRCDPISGHVSLYWYRQALGQGPEFLTYFNYEAQQDKSGLPNDRFSAERPEGSISTLTIQRTEQRDSAMYRCASSPGQGYEQYFGPGTRLTVT.

The sample holds a few counts of this clone. The gene calls are TRBV6-5 and TRBJ1-4; D is unclear. V lost 0 bases to trimming and J lost 1 base, with 9 bases between them. There are 16 residues in the CDR3. Germline CDR1 MNHEY, CDR2 SVGAGI. The CDR3, as DNA: TGTGCCAGCAGTTACTCCCCCCCGGGAACTAATGAAAAACTGTTTTTT. Its protein is CASSYSPPGTNEKLFF.

V usage is TRBV13 and J usage is TRBJ1-5; TRBD1 matches 8 bases. After removal of 3 bases from V and 5 bases from J, the junction contained 3 bases not matched to a gene. The germline gives CDR1 PRHDT, CDR2 FYEKMQ (reference sequence). This CDR3 region has 14 residues. The CDR3, as DNA: TGTGCCAGCAGCTTCAGGGGGCCAGATCAGCCCCAGCATTTT. Translated: CASSFRGPDQPQHF.

The chain recombines TRBV10-3 with TRBJ2-5; tentatively, D is TRBD1 (5 bases). This CDR3 spans 15 amino acids. Germline-derived CDR1 and CDR2 are ENHRY and SYGVKD. V lost 2 bases and J lost 6, with 16 bases in between. CDR3 sequence reads: CAISETAGLSKTQYF. The CDR3 bases are TGTGCCATCAGTGAGACGGCAGGGCTCTCAAAGACCCAGTACTTC.

The chain uses TRBV9 and TRBJ2-7, with D unresolved. V lost 0 bases to trimming and J lost 0 bases, with 7 bases between them. The CDR3 consists of 14 residues. Germline V gene data show CDR1 as SGDLS and CDR2 as YYNGEE. The CDR3 sequence is CASSVDTGSYEQYF. As DNA, the CDR3 is TGTGCCAGCAGCGTAGATACGGGCTCCTACGAGCAGTACTTC.

The chain uses TRBV4-1 and TRBJ1-2, with TRBD1 as a possible D gene (6 bases). Trimming pared 6 bases from V and 4 bases from J, leaving 12 bases between. There are 13 residues in the CDR3. Germline V gene lookup returns CDR1 MGHRA and CDR2 YSYEKL. CDR3 sequence (DNA): TGCGCCAGCAGTCCAGGGGATGGCTATGGCTACACCTTC. It encodes CASSPGDGYGYTF.

This clone came up a few times. V and J are TRBV7-9 and TRBJ2-7; 7 positions agree with TRBD1. The germline CDR1 and CDR2 sequences are SEHNR and FQNEAQ (reference sequence). V trimming: 5 bases; J trimming: 3 bases; junction bases outside the gene matches: 10. The CDR3 is 15 residues long. CDR3 DNA sequence: TGTGCCAGCAGCGAGTTCCGACAGGGAAACTACGAGCAGTACTTC. The encoded protein is CASSEFRQGNYEQYF.

CDR3 DNA: TGTGCCAGCTCATTTACCTTTTCAGATCTTGGCAATCAGCCCCAGCATTTT. It encodes CASSFTFSDLGNQPQHF. The chain links TRBV18 to TRBJ1-5; D is unclear. Trimming removed 5 bases from V and 2 bases from J, with 19 bases in between. Germline lookup yields CDR1 KGHSH and CDR2 LQKENI. The CDR3 totals 17 residues.

V is TRBV27 and J is TRBJ2-3, with TRBD1 matching over 9 bases. The CDR3 sequence is 14 residues long. The V segment lost 4 bases and the J segment 6 bases; nucleotides outside the gene matches: 5. CDR1 is MNHEY and CDR2 is SMNVEV in the germline V gene (reference sequence). CDR3 region: CASSSGTGIDTQYF. For the CDR3, the DNA is TGTGCCAGCAGTTCCGGGACAGGGATTGATACGCAGTATTTT.

The gene calls are TRBV29-1 and TRBJ2-3; D uncertain. Looked up from germline, CDR1 is SQVTM and CDR2 is ANQGSEA. The CDR3 has 15 amino acids. V was pared by 7 bases and J by 0 bases, with 17 bases between. The CDR3 sequence is CSAPRSRSSTDTQYF. CDR3 bases: TGCAGCGCCCCACGGTCTAGATCTAGCACAGATACGCAGTATTTT.